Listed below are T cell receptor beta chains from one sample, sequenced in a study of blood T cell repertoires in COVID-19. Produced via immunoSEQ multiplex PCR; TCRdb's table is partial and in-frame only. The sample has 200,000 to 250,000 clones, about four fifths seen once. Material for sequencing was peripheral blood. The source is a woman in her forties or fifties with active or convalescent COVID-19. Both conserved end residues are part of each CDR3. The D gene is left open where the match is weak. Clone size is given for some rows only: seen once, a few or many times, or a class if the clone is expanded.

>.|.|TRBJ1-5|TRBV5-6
TGTGCCAGCAACCTATATCAGGGGAGGGAACAGCCCCAGCATTTT
CASNLYQGREQPQHF
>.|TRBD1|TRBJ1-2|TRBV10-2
TGCGCCAGCAGTGAGGGGGACAGCTATGGCTACACCTTC
CASSEGDSYGYTF
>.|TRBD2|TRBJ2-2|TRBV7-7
TGTGCCAGCAGCTTAACGCGGGGGGGCACCGGGGAGCTGTTTTTT
CASSLTRGGTGELFF
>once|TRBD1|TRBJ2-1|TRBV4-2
TGTGCCAGCAGTCCGGGACAGTTGAGTGAGCAGTTCTTC
CASSPGQLSEQFF
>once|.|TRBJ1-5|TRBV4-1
TGCGCCAGCAGCTTACGGACAGATAGCAATCAGCCCCAGCATTTT
CASSLRTDSNQPQHF
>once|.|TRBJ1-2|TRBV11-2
TGTGCCAGCAGCTTCTACAGGGAGTTGGACTACACCTTC
CASSFYRELDYTF
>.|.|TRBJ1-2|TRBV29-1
TGCAGCGTTGGTCATGAGAGCTATGGCTACACCTTC
CSVGHESYGYTF
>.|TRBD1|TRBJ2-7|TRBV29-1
TGCAGCGTTGCTGACAGGGCCCACGAGCAGTACTTC
CSVADRAHEQYF
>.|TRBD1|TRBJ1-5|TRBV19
TGTGCCAGTAGCGCCGGGACAGCGGTTAATCAGCCCCAGCATTTT
CASSAGTAVNQPQHF
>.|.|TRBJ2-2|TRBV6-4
TGTGCCAGCAGTGTCACCGGGGCCGGGGAGCTGTTTTTT
CASSVTGAGELFF
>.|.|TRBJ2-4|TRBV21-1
TGTGCCAGCAGCAAAGGGGGCTGTTTAAACATTCAGTACTTC
CASSKGGCLNIQYF
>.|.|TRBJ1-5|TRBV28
TGTGCCAGCAGTCCCTCCAGGTTTGGGCCCCAGCATTTT
CASSPSRFGPQHF
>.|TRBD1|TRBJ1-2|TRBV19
TGTGCCAGTACCAGGGACAGCTGGGGCTACACCTTC
CASTRDSWGYTF
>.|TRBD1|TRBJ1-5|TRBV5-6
TGTGCCAGCAGCCTACAGGGGGCCGGGAGTCAGCCCCAGCATTTT
CASSLQGAGSQPQHF
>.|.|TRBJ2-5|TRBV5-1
TGCGCCAGCAGCTTGGATGGCGCGGATGAGACCCAGTACTTC
CASSLDGADETQYF
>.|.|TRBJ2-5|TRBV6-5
TGTGCCAGCAGTTACTCTATGGGACACGTCCAAGAGACCCAGTACTTC
CASSYSMGHVQETQYF
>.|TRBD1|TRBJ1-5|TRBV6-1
TGTGCCAGCAGTGAGGTCACAGGGGGAAGCAGCAATCAGCCCCAGCATTTT
CASSEVTGGSSNQPQHF
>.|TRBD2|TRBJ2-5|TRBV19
TGTGCCAGTAGTATAGAAGGTAGCGGGCCTTCCAGACGGACCCAGTACTTC
CASSIEGSGPSRRTQYF
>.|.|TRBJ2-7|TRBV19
TGTGCCAGTAGCGCGGGAAACTTACGGGACGAGCAGTACTTC
CASSAGNLRDEQYF
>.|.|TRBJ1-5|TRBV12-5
TGTGCTAGTGGTTTGGAGAACTATCAGCCCCAGCATTTT
CASGLENYQPQHF
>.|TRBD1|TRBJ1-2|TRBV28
TGTGCCAGCACCCGAGTGGGGACAGGGGGCGCGTGGGGCTACACCTTC
CASTRVGTGGAWGYTF
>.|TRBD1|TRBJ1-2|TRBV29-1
TGCAGCGTTGATACGGACAGGGGGCGAGGCTACACCTTC
CSVDTDRGRGYTF
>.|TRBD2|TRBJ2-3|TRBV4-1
TGCGCCAGCAGCCAAGAGGGGGGGATACCTAGCACAGATACGCAGTATTTT
CASSQEGGIPSTDTQYF
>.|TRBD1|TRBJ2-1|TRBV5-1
TGCGCCAGCAGAACAGACAGGGGAGCCTACAATGAGCAGTTCTTC
CASRTDRGAYNEQFF
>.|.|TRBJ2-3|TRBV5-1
TGCGCCAGCAGTGCCCGGCGGTGGGGCACAGATACGCAGTATTTT
CASSARRWGTDTQYF
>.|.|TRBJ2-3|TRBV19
TGTGCCAGTAGTATCCCCCCCGGGGATACGCAGTATTTT
CASSIPPGDTQYF
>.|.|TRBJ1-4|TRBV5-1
TGCGCCAGCAGCCGGGGGGCCACTAATGAAAAACTGTTTTTT
CASSRGATNEKLFF
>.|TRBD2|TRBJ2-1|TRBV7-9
TGTGCCAGCAGCCCGTCCCCTAGCGGGTATTACAATGAGCAGTTCTTC
CASSPSPSGYYNEQFF
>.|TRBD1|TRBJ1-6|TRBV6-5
TGTGCCAGTTCGGACAGGGGGCGATCACCCCTCCACTTT
CASSDRGRSPLHF
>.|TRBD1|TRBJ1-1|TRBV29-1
TGCAGCGTTGTTCCCAGGGGGCGAGGAAACACTGAAGCTTTCTTT
CSVVPRGRGNTEAFF
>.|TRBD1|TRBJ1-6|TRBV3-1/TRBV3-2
TGTGCCAGCAGTCAAGACAGGGACTATAATTCACCCCTCCACTTT
CASSQDRDYNSPLHF
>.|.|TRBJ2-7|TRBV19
TGTGCCAGTAGCGCGAATCAACGGAGGGCCTACGAGCAGTACTTC
CASSANQRRAYEQYF
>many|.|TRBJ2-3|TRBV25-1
TGTGCCAGCAGTGACGGTACGCAGTATTTT
CASSDGTQYF
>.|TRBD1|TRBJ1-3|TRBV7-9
TGTGCCAGCAGCCCGGACAGGACCGGAGATACCATATATTTT
CASSPDRTGDTIYF
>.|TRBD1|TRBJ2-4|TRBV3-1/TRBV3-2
TGTGCCAGCAGCCAAGGACAGGGGGTAAACATTCAGTACTTC
CASSQGQGVNIQYF
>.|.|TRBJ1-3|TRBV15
TGTGCCACCAGCAGAGATCTAACCAACTCTGGAAACACCATATATTTT
CATSRDLTNSGNTIYF
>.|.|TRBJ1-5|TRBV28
TGTGCCAGCAGTTTTACGGGGGGCTATAGCAATCAGCCCCAGCATTTT
CASSFTGGYSNQPQHF
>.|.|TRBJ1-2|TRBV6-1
TGTGCCAGCAGTGACAGTAAAAAAGGCGGTGGCTACACCTTC
CASSDSKKGGGYTF
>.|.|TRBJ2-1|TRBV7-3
TGTGCCAGCAGCTTAGGTCTAGTAGACAATGAGCAGTTCTTC
CASSLGLVDNEQFF
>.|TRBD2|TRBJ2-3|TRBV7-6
TGTGCCAGCAGCTCGCCTAGCGGGAGGGTGGATACGCAGTATTTT
CASSSPSGRVDTQYF
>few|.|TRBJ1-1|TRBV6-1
TGTGCCAGCAGTGAAGCCCCTTGGAACACTGAAGCTTTCTTT
CASSEAPWNTEAFF
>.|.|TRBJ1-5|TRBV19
TGTGCCAGTAGTGCCACAGGGTACGGCAATCAGCCCCAGCATTTT
CASSATGYGNQPQHF
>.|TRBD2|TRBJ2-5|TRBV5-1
TGCGCCAGCCGCTCCGGGACTAGCGACGGGGGAGAGACCCAGTACTTC
CASRSGTSDGGETQYF
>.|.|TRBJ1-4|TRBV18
TGTGCCAGCTCACCGCACGCGCTCATGAGGACTAATGAAAAACTGTTTTTT
CASSPHALMRTNEKLFF
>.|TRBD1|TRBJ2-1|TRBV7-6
TGTGCCAGCAGCTCGTCCCACGCGGACAGGGCTAATGAGCAGTTCTTC
CASSSSHADRANEQFF
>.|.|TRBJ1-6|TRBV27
TGTGCCAGCAGTAATGCCGGGTATAATTCACCCCTCCACTTT
CASSNAGYNSPLHF
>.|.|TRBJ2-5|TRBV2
TGTGCCAGCAGTGATCCGGGAGCACCAGAGACCCAGTACTTC
CASSDPGAPETQYF
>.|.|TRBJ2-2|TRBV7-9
TGTGCCAGCAGCCGAATGGAGGACAGAAACACCGGGGAGCTGTTTTTT
CASSRMEDRNTGELFF
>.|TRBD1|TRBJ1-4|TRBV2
TGTGCCAGCAGTGGCGTCCGAGACAGGGGCGCAACTAATGAAAAACTGTTTTTT
CASSGVRDRGATNEKLFF
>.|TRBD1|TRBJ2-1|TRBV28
TGTGCCAGCAGCCCCCTCTCGGACAGGGTGAACAATGAGCAGTTCTTC
CASSPLSDRVNNEQFF
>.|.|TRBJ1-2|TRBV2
TGTGCCAGCAGTACGGGGGAACCTAACTATGGCTACACCTTC
CASSTGEPNYGYTF
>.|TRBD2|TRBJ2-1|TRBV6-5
TGTGCCAGCATCGCGGGACTAGCGGGGTACAATGAGCAGTTCTTC
CASIAGLAGYNEQFF
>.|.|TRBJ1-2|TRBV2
TGTGCCAGCAGTGCGTGGACTAAAAACTATGGCTACACCTTC
CASSAWTKNYGYTF
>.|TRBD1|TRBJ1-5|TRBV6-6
TGTGCCAGCAGATCGACAGGGATGGGGGATCAGCCCCAGCATTTT
CASRSTGMGDQPQHF
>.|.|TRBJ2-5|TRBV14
TGTGCCAGCAGCCAGGGTCGGCGGAAAGAGACCCAGTACTTC
CASSQGRRKETQYF